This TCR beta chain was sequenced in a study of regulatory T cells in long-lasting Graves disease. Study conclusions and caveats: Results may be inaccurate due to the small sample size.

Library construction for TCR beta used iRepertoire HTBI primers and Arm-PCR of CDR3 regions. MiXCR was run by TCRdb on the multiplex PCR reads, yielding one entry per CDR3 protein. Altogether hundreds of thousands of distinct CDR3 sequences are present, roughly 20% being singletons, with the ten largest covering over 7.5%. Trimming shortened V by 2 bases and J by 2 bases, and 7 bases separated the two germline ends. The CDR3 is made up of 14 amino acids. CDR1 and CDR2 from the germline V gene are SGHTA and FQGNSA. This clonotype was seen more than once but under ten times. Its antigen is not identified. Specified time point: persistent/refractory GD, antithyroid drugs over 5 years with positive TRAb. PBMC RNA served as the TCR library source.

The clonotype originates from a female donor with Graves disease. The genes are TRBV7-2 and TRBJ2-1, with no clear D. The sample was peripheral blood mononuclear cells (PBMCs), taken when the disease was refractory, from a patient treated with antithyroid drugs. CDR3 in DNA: TGTGCCAGCAGCTTAAGCCCGGCCTACAATGAGCAGTTCTTC. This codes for CASSLSPAYNEQFF.